These T cell receptor beta chains were read from a single sample in a study of blood T cell repertoires in COVID-19. TCRdb's copy holds only in-frame clones and misses some; the assay was immunoSEQ multiplex PCR. The table records some 290,000 clones, about nine tenths of them present only once. The material sequenced was peripheral blood. The receptors stem from a woman between 45 and 65 years old who had recovered from COVID-19. Each CDR3 is given with its conserved first and last residue. D genes are given only for firm matches. Size is omitted from some rows. Given values are once, few, many or a class for expanded clones.

D gene	V gene	J gene	clone size	CDR3 protein	CDR3 DNA
TRBD1	TRBV5-1	TRBJ2-7	.	CASNKGWDSHYEQYF	TGCGCCAGCAACAAAGGGTGGGACAGTCACTACGAGCAGTACTTC
TRBD1	TRBV7-7	TRBJ2-5	.	CASSFGQGGRETQYF	TGTGCTAGCAGCTTTGGACAGGGTGGGCGAGAGACCCAGTACTTC
.	TRBV11-3	TRBJ1-1	.	CASSLVLGAGTEAFF	TGTGCCAGCAGCTTAGTTTTGGGGGCTGGTACTGAAGCTTTCTTT
TRBD1	TRBV28	TRBJ1-6	once	CASSLLDRENSPLHF	TGTGCCAGCAGTTTATTGGACAGGGAGAATTCACCCCTCCACTTT
TRBD2	TRBV9	TRBJ2-3	.	CASSAFSGKVPTDTQYF	TGTGCCAGCAGCGCGTTTAGCGGGAAAGTCCCCACAGATACGCAGTATTTT
TRBD1	TRBV28	TRBJ2-5	.	CATSGGHDKTQYF	TGTGCCACGTCAGGGGGCCATGATAAGACCCAGTACTTC
TRBD1	TRBV4-3	TRBJ1-1	.	CASSSRQGYNTEAFF	TGCGCCAGCAGCTCAAGACAGGGCTACAACACTGAAGCTTTCTTT
TRBD1	TRBV5-8	TRBJ2-5	.	CASSFGTEHYF	TGTGCCAGCAGCTTCGGGACAGAACATTACTTC
TRBD1	TRBV7-9	TRBJ1-5	.	CASSLQGNGNQPQHF	TGTGCCAGCAGTTTACAGGGGAACGGCAATCAGCCCCAGCATTTT
.	TRBV4-3	TRBJ1-2	.	CASSPSGDYGYTF	TGCGCCAGCAGCCCATCAGGTGACTATGGCTACACCTTC
TRBD2	TRBV18	TRBJ2-1	.	CASSPPITSGNYNEQFF	TGTGCCAGCTCACCGCCAATAACTAGCGGTAATTACAATGAGCAGTTCTTC
TRBD1	TRBV9	TRBJ2-1	.	CASSVWTGDEQFF	TGTGCCAGCAGCGTTTGGACAGGGGATGAGCAGTTCTTC
TRBD1	TRBV5-1	TRBJ2-2	.	CASNQWALTGGSGELFF	TGCGCCAGCAACCAGTGGGCCCTGACAGGGGGCTCCGGGGAGCTGTTTTTT
TRBD2	TRBV4-3	TRBJ2-1	.	CASSQVTSGTTYNEQFF	TGCGCCAGCAGCCAAGTCACTAGCGGGACGACCTACAATGAGCAGTTCTTC
.	TRBV14	TRBJ1-1	.	CASSKQTNTEAFF	TGTGCCAGCAGTAAACAGACGAACACTGAAGCTTTCTTT
TRBD2	TRBV5-4	TRBJ2-1	.	CASSLALAGADNEQFF	TGTGCCAGCAGCTTGGCTTTAGCGGGGGCTGACAATGAGCAGTTCTTC
.	TRBV9	TRBJ1-1	.	CASSVFGNTEAFF	TGTGCCAGCAGCGTATTCGGGAACACTGAAGCTTTCTTT
TRBD2	TRBV19	TRBJ2-5	.	CASSFRLAGLETQYF	TGTGCCAGTAGTTTCCGACTAGCGGGGTTGGAGACCCAGTACTTC
.	TRBV7-2	TRBJ2-7	once	CASSLEGLASYEQYF	TGTGCCAGCAGCTTAGAGGGACTGGCATCCTACGAGCAGTACTTC
.	TRBV2	TRBJ1-4	.	CASSEERGTNEKLFF	TGTGCCAGCAGTGAAGAACGGGGGACTAATGAAAAACTGTTTTTT
.	TRBV27	TRBJ1-2	.	CASSPSIGGYTF	TGTGCCAGCAGTCCATCTATCGGTGGCTACACCTTC
.	TRBV7-2	TRBJ1-1	.	CASAEVWRNTEAFF	TGTGCCAGCGCTGAGGTGTGGAGGAACACTGAAGCTTTCTTT
TRBD1	TRBV19	TRBJ2-7	few	CASRTTGGSYEQYF	TGTGCCAGTAGGACAACAGGGGGCTCTTACGAGCAGTACTTC
.	TRBV19	TRBJ1-5	.	CASSTQGLAQPQHF	TGTGCCAGTAGTACGCAGGGGCTGGCTCAGCCCCAGCATTTT
.	TRBV5-1	TRBJ1-1	.	CASSLAKGDGRLEAFF	TGCGCCAGCAGCTTGGCAAAGGGTGATGGGAGACTTGAAGCTTTCTTT
.	TRBV11-3	TRBJ2-5	.	CASSSRGPGQETQYF	TGTGCCAGCAGCTCGCGGGGGCCGGGACAAGAGACCCAGTACTTC